Listed here are 20 T cell receptor beta chains from one sample, sequenced in a study of PD-L1 blockade in urothelial cancer. Some clones are missing from TCRdb's copy, which holds only in-frame ones; the method was immunoSEQ multiplex PCR. The sample gives roughly 48,000 clones, roughly 84% of which show up once; 5.8% is in the top ten. The sample in question was PBMCs, obtained around atezolizumab (anti-PD-L1) treatment. The receptor set was obtained from a man aged 40-55 years with urothelial cancer.

The chain employs TRBV6-6 and TRBJ1-2; no firm D call. V was shortened by 3 bases and J by 7 bases, with 18 bases between the two germline ends. The CDR3 sequence is 15 residues long. Per germline, CDR1 MNHNY and CDR2 SVGAGI (reference sequence). CDR3: CASSYGTALPRGYTF. CDR3 DNA sequence: TGTGCCAGCAGTTATGGTACAGCCTTACCGCGTGGCTACACCTTC.

V is TRBV28 and J is TRBJ2-7; a weak D match, TRBD2 (5 bases). V was shortened by 6 bases and J by 5 bases, with 11 bases between the two germline ends. The germline gives CDR1 MDHEN, CDR2 SYDVKM. This CDR3 has 12 residues. The CDR3 loop reads CASRDSPDEQYF. As DNA, the CDR3 is TGTGCCAGCAGGGACTCCCCCGACGAGCAGTACTTC.

The chain combines TRBV4-1 with TRBJ1-2; D is undetermined. The V gene's germline CDR1 is MGHRA and CDR2 YSYEKL. Trimming left V 5 bases short and J 0 bases short, with 10 bases between. The CDR3 has 14 amino acids. CDR3 bases: TGCGCCAGCAGCGTCGGTGGAGCTAACTATGGCTACACCTTC. This encodes CASSVGGANYGYTF.

The chain is built from TRBV5-6 and TRBJ2-7; D might be TRBD2 (7 bases). Germline V gene data show CDR1 as SGHDT and CDR2 as YYEEEE. The CDR3 length is 14 residues. With 1 base removed from V and 5 bases from J, the gap between germline ends came to 13 bases. The CDR3 region has the DNA TGTGCCAGCAGCTTGTGGGGGGGCCTAAACGAGCAGTACTTC. Translated: CASSLWGGLNEQYF.

V and J are TRBV7-3 and TRBJ1-5; D unresolved. Germline V gene data show CDR1 as SGHTA and CDR2 as FQGTGA. Trimming shortened V by 5 bases and J by 4 bases, and 6 bases separated the two germline ends. The CDR3 runs to 12 residues. The CDR3 is CASSALNQPQHF. Written as DNA, the CDR3 is TGTGCCAGCAGCGCGTTAAATCAGCCCCAGCATTTT.

V gene TRBV7-9 combines with J gene TRBJ1-1; D gene ambiguous. Germline-derived CDR1 and CDR2 are SEHNR and FQNEAQ (reference sequence). V was shortened by 1 base and J by 3 bases, with 9 bases between the two germline ends. The CDR3 sequence is 14 residues long. CDR3: CASSLVEMDTEAFF. In DNA form, the CDR3 reads TGTGCCAGCAGCTTAGTGGAGATGGACACTGAAGCTTTCTTT.

CDR3: CASRHDFEQYF. In nucleotides, the CDR3 is TGTGCCAGCCGGCATGACTTCGAGCAGTACTTC. This chain uses TRBV6-5 with TRBJ2-7; no clear D gene. CDR3 length equals 11 residues. The germline gives CDR1 MNHEY, CDR2 SVGAGI. V was clipped by 8 bases and J by 6 bases, with 11 bases between them.

V usage is TRBV11-2 and J usage is TRBJ2-2; 7 nucleotides line up with TRBD1. In germline, CDR1 is SGHAT, CDR2 FQNNGV. The CDR3 is made up of 19 amino acids. Trimming cost V 6 bases and J 4 bases; bases outside gene matches: 20. This chain's CDR3 is CASSSYRVLRGQGTGELFF. For the CDR3, the DNA is TGTGCCAGCAGTAGCTATAGGGTTTTAAGGGGGCAGGGCACCGGGGAGCTGTTTTTT.

The CDR3 region has the DNA TGTGCCAGCAGCCCCGCTCGCAGCGGGACCCCCACAGATACGCAGTATTTT. It specifies CASSPARSGTPTDTQYF. The chain carries TRBV7-2 and TRBJ2-3; the match to TRBD2 covers 7 bases. Germline V gives CDR1 SGHTA, CDR2 FQGNSA. With V trimmed by 5 bases and J by 2 bases, 13 bases remained unmatched. The CDR3 contains 17 residues.

V gene TRBV9 combines with J gene TRBJ2-1; 7 bases align to TRBD2. V lost 4 bases, J lost 0 bases, and 4 bases stayed unmatched. CDR1 and CDR2 from the germline V gene are SGDLS and YYNGEE. The CDR3 has 15 amino acids. Here the CDR3 reads CASSILALSYNEQFF. Here the CDR3 DNA reads TGTGCCAGCAGCATACTAGCGCTCTCCTACAATGAGCAGTTCTTC. Drawing the rest from reference TRBV9 and TRBJ2-1, the complete variable domain is DSGVTQTPKHLITATGQRVTLRCSPRSGDLSVYWYQQSLDQGLQFLIQYYNGEERAKGNILERFSAQQFPDLHSELNLSSLELGDSALYFCASSILALSYNEQFFGPGTRLTVL.

This clone has just one count. The chain joins TRBV6-5 to TRBJ2-7, with D perhaps matching TRBD2 (5 bases). Between the trimmed V and J ends, which lost 2 bases and 2 bases, there was a span of 13 bases. Looked up from germline, CDR1 is MNHEY and CDR2 is SVGAGI. This CDR3 comprises 15 residues. CDR3 in DNA: TGTGCCAGCAGTTACGATTTAGCGCTCCCCTACGAGCAGTACTTC. It codes for CASSYDLALPYEQYF.

In this sample, this clone turned up once. V usage is TRBV11-2 and J usage is TRBJ2-7; the D is unclear. Germline assignment: CDR1 SGHAT and CDR2 FQNNGV. V gave up 2 bases and J gave up 4 bases, with 6 bases separating them. This CDR3 contains 12 residues. The CDR3 loop reads CASSLTVYEQYF. The CDR3, as DNA: TGTGCCAGCAGCTTAACAGTTTACGAGCAGTACTTC.

The chain joins TRBV11-2 to TRBJ1-2; D remains ambiguous. The CDR3 totals 11 residues. Deletions cut 5 bases from V and 8 bases from J, with 9 bases between. The germline gives CDR1 SGHAT, CDR2 FQNNGV. The CDR3 here is CASSTSRGYTF. The CDR3 DNA reads as TGTGCCAGCAGCACCTCTAGGGGCTACACCTTC.

This chain uses TRBV28 with TRBJ2-3, with unresolved D. Germline V gives CDR1 MDHEN, CDR2 SYDVKM. The CDR3 contains 12 residues. Trimming cost V 5 bases and J 4 bases, with 7 bases left between them. DNA for the CDR3: TGTGCCAGCAGTAGAGGTGCAGATACGCAGTATTTT. Protein: CASSRGADTQYF.

This sequence joins TRBV28 and TRBJ2-3; 7 bases line up with TRBD1. Germline CDR1 reads MDHEN; CDR2 reads SYDVKM. The CDR3 covers 15 residues. The trim removed 5 bases at V and 2 bases at J, leaving 7 bases unmatched. CDR3 coding DNA: TGTGCCAGCAGTCGTCCGGGACAGTACACAGATACGCAGTATTTT. This sequence encodes CASSRPGQYTDTQYF. The whole variable domain, remainder taken from reference TRBV28 and TRBJ2-3, is DVKVTQSSRYLVKRTGEKVFLECVQDMDHENMFWYRQDPGLGLRLIYFSYDVKMKEKGDIPEGYSVSREKKERFSLILESASTNQTSMYLCASSRPGQYTDTQYFGPGTRLTVL.

The chain carries TRBV27 and TRBJ2-2; 8 bases agree with TRBD1. V lost 6 bases to trimming and J lost 4 bases; unmatched junction nucleotides: 7. This CDR3 region has 15 residues. Per germline, CDR1 MNHEY and CDR2 SMNVEV (reference sequence). The CDR3 here is CASRPGQVSTGELFF. CDR3 DNA sequence: TGTGCCAGCAGGCCGGGACAGGTGTCCACCGGGGAGCTGTTTTTT.

For this clone: At one boundary the junction diverges from the germline segment, which might be a read error. V gene TRBV28 combines with J gene TRBJ1-1, with 7 bases matching TRBD1. Germline CDR1 reads MDHEN; CDR2 reads SYDVKM. The CDR3 length is 16 residues. CDR3: CASSFIGGRGNAEAFF. The CDR3 region has the DNA TGTGCCAGCAGTTTTATCGGGGGCAGGGGGAACGCTGAAGCTTTCTTT.

This clone was seen repeatedly, ten times or more. V and J are TRBV15 and TRBJ1-2; no firm D call. The V end lost 3 bases, the J end lost 4 bases, and 12 bases lay between the germline ends. Looked up from germline, CDR1 is LNHNV and CDR2 is YYDKDF (reference sequence). CDR3 length equals 14 residues. CDR3 nucleotide sequence: TGTGCCACCAGCAGGGAGGAATCGGTCTATGGCTACACCTTC. Its translation: CATSREESVYGYTF.

The rearrangement links TRBV6-4 to TRBJ2-3; no clear D gene. Per germline, CDR1 MRHNA and CDR2 SNTAGT. Trimming pared 3 bases from V and 4 bases from J, leaving 11 bases between. The CDR3 extends over 14 amino acids. The CDR3 reads CASSDSGGSDTQYF. The CDR3 nucleotides are TGTGCCAGCAGTGATTCCGGCGGTTCAGATACGCAGTATTTT.

The chain carries TRBV18 and TRBJ2-6; D is unresolved. The CDR3 runs 14 residues. The germline V and J ends were trimmed by 3 bases and 0 bases, with 3 bases remaining between them. Germline V CDR1 and CDR2: KGHSH, LQKENI. The DNA of the CDR3 is TGTGCCAGCTCACCTAGCTCTGGGGCCAACGTCCTGACTTTC. It yields the protein CASSPSSGANVLTF.